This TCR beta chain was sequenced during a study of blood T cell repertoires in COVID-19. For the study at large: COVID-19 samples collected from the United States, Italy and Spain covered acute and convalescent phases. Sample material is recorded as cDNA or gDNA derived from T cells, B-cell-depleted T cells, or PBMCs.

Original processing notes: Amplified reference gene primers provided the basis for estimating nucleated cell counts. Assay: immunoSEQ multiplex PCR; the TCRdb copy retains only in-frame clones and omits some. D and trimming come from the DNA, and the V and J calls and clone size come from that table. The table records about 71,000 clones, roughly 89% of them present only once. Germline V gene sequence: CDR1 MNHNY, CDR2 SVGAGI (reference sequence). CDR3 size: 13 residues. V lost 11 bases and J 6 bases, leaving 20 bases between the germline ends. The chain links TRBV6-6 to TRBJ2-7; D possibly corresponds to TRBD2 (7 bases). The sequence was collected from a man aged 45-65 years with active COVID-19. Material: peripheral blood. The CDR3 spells CASQRGGQLEQYF. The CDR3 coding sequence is TGTGCCTCTCAAAGGGGGGGGCAGCTCGAGCAGTACTTC.